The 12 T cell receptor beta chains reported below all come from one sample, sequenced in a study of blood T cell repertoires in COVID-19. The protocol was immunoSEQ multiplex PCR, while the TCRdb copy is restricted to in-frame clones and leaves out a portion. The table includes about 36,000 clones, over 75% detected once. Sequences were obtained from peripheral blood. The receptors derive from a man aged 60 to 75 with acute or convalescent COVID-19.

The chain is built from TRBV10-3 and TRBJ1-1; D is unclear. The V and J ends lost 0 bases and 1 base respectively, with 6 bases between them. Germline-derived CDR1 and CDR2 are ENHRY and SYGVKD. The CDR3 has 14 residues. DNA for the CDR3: TGTGCCATCAGTGAGTCGAAGCCGAACACTGAAGCTTTCTTT. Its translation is CAISESKPNTEAFF.

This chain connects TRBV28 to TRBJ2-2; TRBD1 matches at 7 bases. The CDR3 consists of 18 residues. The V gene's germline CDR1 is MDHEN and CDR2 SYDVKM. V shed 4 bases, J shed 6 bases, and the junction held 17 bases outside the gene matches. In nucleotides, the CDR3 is TGTGCCAGCAGTTCAGACAGGGTAGGGGTTCGTGTAGCCGGGGAGCTGTTTTTT. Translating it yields CASSSDRVGVRVAGELFF.

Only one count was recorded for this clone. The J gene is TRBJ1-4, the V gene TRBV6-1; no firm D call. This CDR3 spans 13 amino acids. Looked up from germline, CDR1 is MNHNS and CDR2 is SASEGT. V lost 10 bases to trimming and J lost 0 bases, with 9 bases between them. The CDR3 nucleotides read TGTGCCACCCGGGATGCAACTAATGAAAAACTGTTTTTT. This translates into CATRDATNEKLFF.

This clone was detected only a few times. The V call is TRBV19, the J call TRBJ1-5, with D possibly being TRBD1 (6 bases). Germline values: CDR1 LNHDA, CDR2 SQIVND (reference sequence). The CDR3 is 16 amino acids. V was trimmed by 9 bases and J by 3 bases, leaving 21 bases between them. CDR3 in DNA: TGTGCCAGCGCAGGACAGTCGAGCGCTACCAATCAGCCCCAGCATTTT. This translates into CASAGQSSATNQPQHF.

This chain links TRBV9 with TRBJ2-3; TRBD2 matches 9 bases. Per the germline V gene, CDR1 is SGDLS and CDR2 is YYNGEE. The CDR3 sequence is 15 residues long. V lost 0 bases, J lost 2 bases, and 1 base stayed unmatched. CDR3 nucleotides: TGTGCCAGCAGCGTAGGCGGGAGGGTCACAGATACGCAGTATTTT. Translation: CASSVGGRVTDTQYF.

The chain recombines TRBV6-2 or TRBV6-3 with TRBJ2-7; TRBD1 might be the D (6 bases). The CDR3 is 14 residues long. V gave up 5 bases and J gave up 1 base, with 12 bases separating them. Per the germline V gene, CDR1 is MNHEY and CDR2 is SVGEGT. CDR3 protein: CASSNPTGSYEQYF. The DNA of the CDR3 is TGTGCCAGCAGTAACCCGACAGGATCCTACGAGCAGTACTTC.

The CDR3 here is CATGTFTDTQYF. CDR3 nucleotide sequence: TGTGCCACTGGGACTTTCACAGATACGCAGTATTTT. The chain combines TRBV12-3 or TRBV12-4 with TRBJ2-3, with a weak D call TRBD2 (6 bases). The ends were cut back, 10 bases at V and 2 bases at J, with 10 bases in the middle. The CDR3 extends over 12 amino acids.

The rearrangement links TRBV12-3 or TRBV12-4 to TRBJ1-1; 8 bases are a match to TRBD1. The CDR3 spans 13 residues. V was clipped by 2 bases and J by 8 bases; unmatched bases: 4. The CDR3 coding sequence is TGTGCCAGCAGTTTATTTCGGACAGGGGAAGCTTTCTTT. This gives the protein CASSLFRTGEAFF.

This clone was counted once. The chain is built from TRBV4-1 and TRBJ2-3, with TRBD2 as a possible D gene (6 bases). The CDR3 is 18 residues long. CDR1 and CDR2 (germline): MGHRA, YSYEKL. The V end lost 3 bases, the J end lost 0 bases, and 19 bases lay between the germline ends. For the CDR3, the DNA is TGCGCCAGCAGCCATGAACCGGGACTTATCCTAAGCACAGATACGCAGTATTTT. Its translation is CASSHEPGLILSTDTQYF.

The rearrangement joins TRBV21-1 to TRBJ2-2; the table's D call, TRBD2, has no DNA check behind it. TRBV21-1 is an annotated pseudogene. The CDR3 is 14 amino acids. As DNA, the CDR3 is TGTGCCCGCTCACTAGCGGGAGACACCGGGGAGCTGTTTTTT. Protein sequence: CARSLAGDTGELFF.

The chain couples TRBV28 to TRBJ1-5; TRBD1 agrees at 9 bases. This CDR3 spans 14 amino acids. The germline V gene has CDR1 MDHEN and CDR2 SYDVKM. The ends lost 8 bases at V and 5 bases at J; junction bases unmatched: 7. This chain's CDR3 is CASSTGGRDQPQHF. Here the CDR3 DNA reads TGTGCCAGCTCAACAGGGGGCCGCGATCAGCCCCAGCATTTT.

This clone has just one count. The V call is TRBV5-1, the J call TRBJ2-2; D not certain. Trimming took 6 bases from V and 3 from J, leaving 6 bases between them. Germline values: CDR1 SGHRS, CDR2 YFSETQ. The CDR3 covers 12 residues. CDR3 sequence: CASKADTGELFF. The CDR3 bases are TGCGCCAGCAAAGCTGACACCGGGGAGCTGTTTTTT.